This T cell receptor beta chain was sequenced for a study of blood T cell repertoires in COVID-19. On the study more broadly: The samples span acute and convalescent COVID-19 from the United States, Italy and Spain. T cells, B-cell-depleted T cells, or PBMCs supplied cDNA or gDNA.

CDR1 and CDR2 (germline): SGDLS, YYNGEE. This CDR3 spans 14 amino acids. V gave up 0 bases and J gave up 5 bases, with 11 bases separating them. Study processing details: Counts of nucleated cells, estimated from reference gene primer amplification, were obtained. Some clones are missing from TCRdb's copy, which holds only in-frame ones; the method was immunoSEQ multiplex PCR. D and trimming come from the DNA, and the V and J calls and clone size come from that table. The table lists 200,000 or so clones, 84% of them singletons. The sequence was collected from a human donor in a cohort sampled during active COVID-19. V and J are TRBV9 and TRBJ2-5; D may be TRBD2 (5 bases). Material for sequencing was peripheral blood. The CDR3: CASSVEARVETQYF. The CDR3 nucleotides are TGTGCCAGCAGCGTAGAAGCGAGGGTGGAGACCCAGTACTTC.